This entry describes one TCR beta chain. Its antigen is unidentified. These data are taken from a study of beta chain features in type 1 diabetes. Study-level points and caveats: Researchers report that Type 1 diabetes patients had moderately but significantly shorter TCRB CDR3s across all four CD4+ subsets.

The entirety of the isolated RNA underwent reverse transcription, so expressed TCRB transcripts were sequenced. Profiling relied on immunoSEQ multiplex PCR, and the TCRdb table lists in-frame clones only, not all of them. The sample lists 150,000 to 170,000 clones, 10% occurring once. The specimen was central memory CD4+ T cells from blood. This TCR came from a man younger than 40 with type 1 diabetes.

The CDR3 protein is CSVVGGSTDTQYF. CDR3 in DNA: TGCAGCGTTGTGGGCGGGAGCACAGATACGCAGTATTTT. The J gene is TRBJ2-3, the V gene TRBV29-1; D is perhaps TRBD2 (5 bases). Germline V lookup: CDR1 SQVTM, CDR2 ANQGSEA. The V gene lost 4 bases and the J gene lost 0 bases, with 8 bases spanning the gap. The CDR3 runs 13 residues.